These 21 T cell receptor beta chains originate from one sample sequenced in a study of beta chain features in type 1 diabetes. Study-level results: Shortening that was moderate but significant affected the TCRB CDR3s of Type 1 diabetes patients in all four CD4+ subsets.

cDNA synthesis used the whole RNA isolate, giving expressed TCRB sequences. The method was immunoSEQ multiplex PCR; TCRdb's version includes in-frame clones alone and lacks a portion of them. The top ten hold roughly 2.6% of the sample, which has approximately 120,000 clones, roughly 17% seen once. The antigens of these receptors remain unknown. Material: central memory CD4+ T cells from blood. These receptors originate from a young man with type 1 diabetes.

This clone was counted only a few times. The CDR3 coding sequence is TGTGCCAGCAGTCCTCGGACAGGGTCAGAGACCCAGTACTTC. Protein product: CASSPRTGSETQYF. The rearrangement joins TRBV6-5 to TRBJ2-5, with 8 bases lining up with TRBD1. The CDR3 is 14 amino acids. J lost 4 bases, V lost 5 bases, and 6 bases had no gene match. Germline V gives CDR1 MNHEY, CDR2 SVGAGI.

J is TRBJ2-1 and V is TRBV10-3; 9 nucleotides match TRBD2. The germline gives CDR1 ENHRY, CDR2 SYGVKD. The CDR3 loop spans 15 amino acids. Germline trimming cut 6 bases from V and 7 bases from J; bases unmatched to any gene: 10. The CDR3 sequence is CAISQPAGGLNEQFF. The CDR3 region has the DNA TGTGCCATCAGCCAACCAGCGGGGGGTCTTAATGAGCAGTTCTTC.

This rearrangement joins TRBV5-1 to TRBJ2-3; no clear D. The CDR3 has 15 amino acids. V lost 0 bases, J lost 4 bases, and 12 bases lay in between. The germline V gene encodes CDR1 SGHRS and CDR2 YFSETQ. DNA of the CDR3: TGCGCCAGCAGCTTGGGACTGACCGATCCAGATACGCAGTATTTT. Its protein is CASSLGLTDPDTQYF.

This CDR3 is CASSLRTAYNEQFF. Written as DNA, the CDR3 is TGTGCCAGCAGCTTAAGGACCGCGTACAATGAGCAGTTCTTC. The chain carries TRBV11-2 and TRBJ2-1; D is unclear. CDR1 is SGHAT, CDR2 FQNNGV, per germline. CDR3 length: 14 amino acids. Trimming shortened V by 2 bases and J by 4 bases, and 9 bases separated the two germline ends.

J is TRBJ2-1 and V is TRBV2; tentative D call: TRBD2 (7 bases). Per germline, CDR1 SNHLY and CDR2 FYNNEI. The V end lost 4 bases, the J end lost 2 bases, and 15 bases lay between the germline ends. CDR3 length equals 16 residues. The chain's CDR3 is CASSVGGPQAYNEQFF. CDR3 coding DNA: TGTGCCAGCAGTGTGGGGGGGCCGCAGGCCTACAATGAGCAGTTCTTC. The full variable domain, with the rest looked up from reference TRBV2 and TRBJ2-1, is EPEVTQTPSHQVTQMGQEVILRCVPISNHLYFYWYRQILGQKVEFLVSFYNNEISEKSEIFDDQFSVERPDGSNFTLKIRSTKLEDSAMYFCASSVGGPQAYNEQFFGPGTRLTVL.

This clone was counted only a few times. The chain links TRBV13 to TRBJ2-7, with 10 bases aligning to TRBD1. The V and J ends lost 5 bases and 5 bases, in that order; junction bases with no gene match: 15. The CDR3 spans 17 residues. From germline, CDR1 is PRHDT and CDR2 FYEKMQ (reference sequence). CDR3 region: CASSIRRDRGRSHEQYF. The CDR3 bases are TGTGCCAGCAGCATTAGGCGGGACAGGGGTCGGTCCCACGAGCAGTACTTC. The complete variable domain, with remaining parts taken from reference TRBV13 and TRBJ2-7, reads AAGVIQSPRHLIKEKRETATLKCYPIPRHDTVYWYQQGPGQDPQFLISFYEKMQSDKGSIPDRFSAQQFSDYHSELNMSSLELGDSALYFCASSIRRDRGRSHEQYFGPGTRLTVT.

This chain uses TRBV2 with TRBJ1-4; TRBD1 matches at 7 bases. After removal of 6 bases from V and 7 bases from J, the junction contained 8 bases not matched to a gene. The CDR3 consists of 14 residues. CDR1 is SNHLY and CDR2 is FYNNEI in the germline V gene. CDR3: CASRRDSGGEKLFF. The CDR3 DNA follows: TGTGCCAGCAGACGGGACAGCGGAGGTGAAAAACTGTTTTTT. The variable domain in full, completed from reference TRBV2 and TRBJ1-4, reads EPEVTQTPSHQVTQMGQEVILRCVPISNHLYFYWYRQILGQKVEFLVSFYNNEISEKSEIFDDQFSVERPDGSNFTLKIRSTKLEDSAMYFCASRRDSGGEKLFFGSGTQLSVL.

This clone was found a few times. The chain uses TRBV15 and TRBJ2-7; possibly TRBD2 for D (5 bases). The V and J ends lost 5 bases and 1 base respectively, with 15 bases between them. The CDR3 is 15 residues long. Germline loops: CDR1 LNHNV, CDR2 YYDKDF (reference sequence). CDR3 DNA sequence: TGTGCCACCAGCCCCCGAGGGTCCCCGTCCTACGAGCAGTACTTC. The encoded protein is CATSPRGSPSYEQYF.

The V call is TRBV5-4, the J call TRBJ2-2; TRBD1 matches 7 bases. CDR3 length: 10 amino acids. With V trimmed by 6 bases and J by 16 bases, 6 bases remained unmatched. Germline V gene sequence: CDR1 SGHNT, CDR2 YYREEE (reference sequence). CDR3: CASKTGESFF. Here the CDR3 DNA reads TGTGCCAGCAAAACAGGGGAGTCGTTTTTT. Full variable domain (rest looked up from reference TRBV5-4 and TRBJ2-2): ETGVTQSPTHLIKTRGQQVTLRCSSQSGHNTVSWYQQALGQGPQFIFQYYREEENGRGNFPPRFSGLQFPNYSSELNVNALELDDSALYLCASKTGESFFGEGSRLTVL.

This clone was picked up a small number of times. This rearrangement joins TRBV30 to TRBJ2-3; TRBD2 agrees at 15 bases. With 4 bases clipped from V and 4 bases from J, the junction kept 12 bases outside the gene matches. CDR3 length: 18 amino acids. Germline lookup yields CDR1 GTSNPN and CDR2 SVGIG (reference sequence). For the CDR3, the DNA is TGTGCCTGGACCCTCTCTTGGACTAGCGGGAGGGTACCAGATACGCAGTATTTT. This sequence encodes CAWTLSWTSGRVPDTQYF. Complete variable domain (other parts from reference TRBV30 and TRBJ2-3): SQTIHQWPATLVQPVGSPLSLECTVEGTSNPNLYWYRQAAGRGLQLLFYSVGIGQISSEVPQNLSASRPQDRQFILSSKKLLLSDSGFYLCAWTLSWTSGRVPDTQYFGPGTRLTVL.

Only a few counts were recorded for this clone. The identical CDR3 is also encoded by other nucleotide sequences in the sample. The chain couples TRBV29-1 to TRBJ2-3; 9 bases are a match to TRBD1. Trimming removed 8 bases from V and 12 bases from J; junction bases left unmatched: 18. The CDR3 totals 14 residues. Per the germline V gene, CDR1 is SQVTM and CDR2 is ANQGSEA. CDR3 coding DNA: TGCAGCATGGGACAGGGTCGGGCGATAGCTCCACAGTATTTT. This codes for CSMGQGRAIAPQYF.

This clone was seen a few times. The chain uses TRBV6-1 and TRBJ2-3, with D perhaps matching TRBD1 or TRBD2 (5 bases each). V lost 6 bases and J lost 5, with 15 bases in between. From germline, CDR1 is MNHNS and CDR2 SASEGT. The CDR3 has 14 amino acids. The CDR3 DNA reads as TGTGCCAGCAGCCACTCGGGGCACAGAGATACGCAGTATTTT. Encoded protein: CASSHSGHRDTQYF.

In its sample, this clone was seen a few times. This chain links TRBV5-1 with TRBJ2-7; 7 bases align to TRBD1. Germline V lookup: CDR1 SGHRS, CDR2 YFSETQ. The CDR3 loop spans 13 amino acids. The ends lost 7 bases at V and 3 bases at J; junction bases unmatched: 7. CDR3 region: CASQTGAGYEQYF. The CDR3, as DNA: TGCGCCAGCCAAACAGGGGCGGGCTACGAGCAGTACTTC.

V usage is TRBV7-3 and J usage is TRBJ1-2; 9 positions match TRBD1. The CDR3 spans 14 residues. CDR1 and CDR2 from the germline V gene are SGHTA and FQGTGA. V shed 5 bases, J shed 5 bases, and the junction held 6 bases outside the gene matches. The chain's CDR3 is CASSPGTGLYGYTF. The CDR3 nucleotides are TGTGCCAGCAGCCCCGGGACAGGGCTTTATGGCTACACCTTC.

This clone has at least ten counts. This chain connects TRBV5-1 to TRBJ2-2; D unclear. This CDR3 contains 11 residues. The V gene lost 4 bases and the J gene lost 9 bases, with 7 bases spanning the gap. The germline V gene has CDR1 SGHRS and CDR2 YFSETQ. Here the CDR3 DNA reads TGCGCCAGCAGCGTCGATAGGGAGCTGTTTTTT. Translation: CASSVDRELFF.

With regard to this clone: It differs at one base from a far larger clone, so likely a read error. The J gene is TRBJ2-3, the V gene TRBV30; 11 bases are a match to TRBD2. The germline gives CDR1 GTSNPN, CDR2 SVGIG (reference sequence). The CDR3 consists of 12 residues. The J segment lost 14 bases and the V segment lost 3 bases, leaving 7 bases of the junction unmatched. The CDR3 sequence is CAWRVLAGVRYF. The DNA of the CDR3 is TGTGCCTGGAGGGTACTAGCGGGAGTTCGGTATTTT.

This clone was observed a few times. This chain links TRBV7-6 with TRBJ2-7, with D tentatively TRBD1 (6 bases). The CDR3 covers 15 residues. Per the germline V gene, CDR1 is SGHVS and CDR2 is FNYEAQ. V lost 0 bases and J lost 4, with 13 bases in between. The DNA of the CDR3 is TGTGCCAGCAGCTTAGCTACAGGGTCAATTTACGAGCAGTACTTC. The encoded protein is CASSLATGSIYEQYF.

The chain couples TRBV5-6 to TRBJ2-5, with no clear D. Germline assignment: CDR1 SGHDT and CDR2 YYEEEE. V dropped 0 bases and J dropped 2 bases, with 8 bases sitting between them. The CDR3 is 14 amino acids. DNA for the CDR3: TGTGCCAGCAGCTTGGATGGGATACAAGAGACCCAGTACTTC. Its protein is CASSLDGIQETQYF.

The V gene is TRBV10-3, the J gene TRBJ1-2; 11 positions agree with TRBD1. V lost 6 bases, J lost 4 bases, and 4 bases stayed unmatched. Germline values: CDR1 ENHRY, CDR2 SYGVKD. This CDR3 contains 14 residues. The CDR3 DNA follows: TGTGCCATCAGCCCCGGGACAGGGGGCTATGGCTACACCTTC. Translation: CAISPGTGGYGYTF.

In this sample, this clone turned up a few times. This chain connects TRBV29-1 to TRBJ2-2, with D uncertain. Germline V lookup: CDR1 SQVTM, CDR2 ANQGSEA. There are 15 residues in the CDR3. Trimming stripped 5 bases from V and 0 bases from J, with 13 bases between. As DNA, the CDR3 is TGCAGCGTTAGCATTTTGTCCTCGAACACCGGGGAGCTGTTTTTT. Protein product: CSVSILSSNTGELFF.

The chain joins TRBV28 to TRBJ2-5; no firm D call. This CDR3 has 15 amino acids. CDR1 MDHEN and CDR2 SYDVKM come from the germline V gene. Trimming removed 2 bases at V and 0 bases at J, with 10 bases between. The CDR3 DNA is TGTGCCAGCAGTTTAGGCAGTCCTTACCAAGAGACCCAGTACTTC. It translates to CASSLGSPYQETQYF.